A single sample is the source of the 21 T cell receptor beta chains below, sequenced in a study of OX40 agonist ivuxolimab in advanced cancers. Clones were sequenced by immunoSEQ multiplex PCR, and TCRdb holds only the in-frame ones, with some missing. The sample consists of about 15,000 clones, around three quarters of them appearing once. The starting material was CD4+ or CD8+ T cells sorted from blood, obtained in a trial of the OX40 agonist ivuxolimab. The receptors originated from an adult with an advanced solid tumor such as melanoma, head and neck, liver or kidney cancer.

For this clone: The sample contains more than one DNA sequence encoding this CDR3. This rearrangement joins TRBV5-1 to TRBJ1-1, with 7 bases aligning to TRBD1. V gave up 0 bases and J gave up 3 bases; unmatched junction bases: 2. Per germline, CDR1 SGHRS and CDR2 YFSETQ. The CDR3 runs 14 residues. As DNA, the CDR3 is TGCGCCAGCAGCTTGGCAGGGGGATACACTGAAGCTTTCTTT. This encodes CASSLAGGYTEAFF.

The chain has TRBV7-9 and TRBJ1-1, with 8 bases matching TRBD1. The J segment lost 3 bases and the V segment lost 1 base, leaving 4 bases of the junction unmatched. CDR1 and CDR2 (germline): SEHNR, FQNEAQ (reference sequence). CDR3 length: 15 amino acids. CDR3 sequence (DNA): TGTGCCAGCAGCTTAGTAGGACAGGGTTACACTGAAGCTTTCTTT. Translated: CASSLVGQGYTEAFF.

The gene calls are TRBV20-1 and TRBJ2-2; D ambiguous. Germline V CDR1 and CDR2: DFQATT, SNEGSKA (reference sequence). V lost 3 bases and J lost 5, with 4 bases in between. The CDR3 runs 11 residues. CDR3 in amino acids: CSASTTGELFF. CDR3 sequence (DNA): TGCAGTGCTAGCACGACCGGGGAGCTGTTTTTT.

The CDR3 DNA sequence: TGTGCCAGCAGCTTAGTCATTCCGACGGAGACCCAGTACTTC. It specifies CASSLVIPTETQYF. The rearrangement links TRBV11-2 to TRBJ2-5; D not resolved. The CDR3 runs to 14 residues. Germline V gene lookup returns CDR1 SGHAT and CDR2 FQNNGV. Trimming cost V 1 base and J 5 bases, with 11 bases left between them.

The chain uses TRBV6-5 and TRBJ2-1; 7 nucleotides agree with TRBD1. Germline assignment: CDR1 MNHEY and CDR2 SVGAGI. J lost 2 bases, V lost 3 bases, and 7 bases had no gene match. This CDR3 has 16 amino acids. This CDR3 is CASSYSDRDPYNEQFF. The CDR3 DNA reads TGTGCCAGCAGTTATTCTGACAGGGACCCCTACAATGAGCAGTTCTTC.

This clone was counted a few times. The V call is TRBV19, the J call TRBJ2-1; 10 nucleotides line up with TRBD1. The trim removed 5 bases at V and 3 bases at J, leaving 4 bases unmatched. This CDR3 is built from 15 residues. CDR1 and CDR2 (germline): LNHDA, SQIVND (reference sequence). In DNA, the CDR3 is TGTGCCAGTAGTCTGGGACAGGGGTACTACAATGAGCAGTTCTTC. This codes for CASSLGQGYYNEQFF.

The rearrangement links TRBV6-5 to TRBJ1-5; tentative D call: TRBD1 (6 bases). The CDR3 contains 14 residues. The V gene's germline CDR1 is MNHEY and CDR2 SVGAGI. V was clipped by 3 bases and J by 7 bases, with 13 bases between them. The CDR3 is CASSYGLGGQPQHF. The DNA of the CDR3 is TGTGCCAGCAGTTATGGTTTAGGGGGACAGCCCCAGCATTTT.

The chain recombines TRBV14 with TRBJ2-2; 8 nucleotides agree with TRBD1. CDR1 SGHDN and CDR2 FVKESK come from the germline V gene. V lost 4 bases and J lost 1; bases outside the gene matches: 5. The CDR3 extends over 16 amino acids. CDR3 sequence (DNA): TGTGCCAGCAGCCTAGGACAGGGTTGGAACACCGGGGAGCTGTTTTTT. Its translation: CASSLGQGWNTGELFF. Complete variable domain (other parts from reference TRBV14 and TRBJ2-2): EAGVTQFPSHSVIEKGQTVTLRCDPISGHDNLYWYRRVMGKEIKFLLHFVKESKQDESGMPNNRFLAERTGGTYSTLKVQPAELEDSGVYFCASSLGQGWNTGELFFGEGSRLTVL.

This clone was picked up one time. The chain combines TRBV6-1 with TRBJ2-7, with D possibly being TRBD1 (6 bases). This CDR3 spans 14 amino acids. Deletions cut 3 bases from V and 2 bases from J, with 11 bases between. CDR1 and CDR2 (germline): MNHNS, SASEGT. DNA for the CDR3: TGTGCCAGCAGTGATTGGGGGCGGACCTACGAGCAGTACTTC. Translated: CASSDWGRTYEQYF.

The rearrangement links TRBV19 to TRBJ2-2, with TRBD2 as a possible D gene (6 bases). Germline V gene data show CDR1 as LNHDA and CDR2 as SQIVND (reference sequence). Trimming took off 7 bases at V and 4 bases at J, with 19 bases between the two ends. This CDR3 is built from 16 residues. DNA for the CDR3: TGTGCCAGTACCTTAAGGTCGGGGACTGGCACCGGGGAGCTGTTTTTT. Translated, it gives CASTLRSGTGTGELFF.

J is TRBJ1-2 and V is TRBV4-2; the match to TRBD1 covers 10 bases. The germline V gene has CDR1 LGHNA and CDR2 YNFKEQ. V was clipped by 1 base and J by 6 bases; unmatched bases: 8. The CDR3 runs to 16 residues. CDR3 residues: CASSQGRLGQGNGYTF. CDR3 DNA: TGTGCCAGCAGCCAAGGCCGGTTGGGACAGGGGAATGGCTACACCTTC.

The CDR3 sequence is CASRSVDSGMGSSGNTIYF. CDR3 sequence (DNA): TGTGCCAGCAGGAGTGTGGACAGCGGTATGGGAAGCTCTGGAAACACCATATATTTT. V usage is TRBV27 and J usage is TRBJ1-3; D is perhaps TRBD1 (6 bases). The CDR3 consists of 19 residues. Per the germline V gene, CDR1 is MNHEY and CDR2 is SMNVEV (reference sequence). Between the trimmed V and J ends, which lost 6 bases and 0 bases, there was a span of 24 bases.

This chain links TRBV5-1 with TRBJ2-7; tentatively, D is TRBD1 (5 bases). Germline V lookup: CDR1 SGHRS, CDR2 YFSETQ. V was trimmed by 3 bases and J by 2 bases, leaving 9 bases between them. This CDR3 has 13 residues. The CDR3 nucleotides read TGCGCCAGCAGCTCTGACAGTCCCTACGAGCAGTACTTC. Its translation: CASSSDSPYEQYF.

CDR3 nucleotide sequence: TGTGCCAGTAGCCCCCCCGACAGCTATAGCAATCAGCCCCAGCATTTT. Translated, it gives CASSPPDSYSNQPQHF. The J gene is TRBJ1-5, the V gene TRBV19; TRBD1 is a possible D gene (5 bases). V lost 6 bases to trimming and J lost 0 bases, with 15 bases between them. In germline, CDR1 is LNHDA, CDR2 SQIVND (reference sequence). This CDR3 has 16 amino acids.

The J gene is TRBJ1-1, the V gene TRBV27, with D perhaps TRBD1 (6 bases). Trimming shortened V by 4 bases and J by 2 bases, and 14 bases separated the two germline ends. CDR1 is MNHEY, CDR2 SMNVEV, per germline (reference sequence). CDR3 length equals 15 residues. CDR3 sequence reads: CASSSEGGPNTEAFF. The CDR3 DNA reads TGTGCCAGCAGTTCTGAGGGGGGCCCTAACACTGAAGCTTTCTTT.

The chain links TRBV29-1 to TRBJ1-2; possible D gene TRBD1, 6 bases. The CDR3 covers 14 residues. Germline V gives CDR1 SQVTM, CDR2 ANQGSEA. Trimming pared 3 bases from V and 0 bases from J, leaving 11 bases between. The CDR3 protein is CSVDPGEANYGYTF. The CDR3, as DNA: TGCAGCGTTGATCCAGGGGAAGCTAACTATGGCTACACCTTC.

The J gene is TRBJ1-5, the V gene TRBV5-1, with D possibly being TRBD1 (6 bases). Germline CDR1 SGHRS, CDR2 YFSETQ. The CDR3 consists of 14 residues. V was cut by 5 bases and J by 2 bases, with 11 bases left in between. CDR3 amino acids: CASSSGGGNQPQHF. The CDR3 nucleotides are TGCGCCAGCAGTTCCGGGGGCGGCAATCAGCCCCAGCATTTT. Full variable domain (outside the CDR3, taken from reference TRBV5-1 and TRBJ1-5): KAGVTQTPRYLIKTRGQQVTLSCSPISGHRSVSWYQQTPGQGLQFLFEYFSETQRNKGNFPGRFSGRQFSNSRSEMNVSTLELGDSALYLCASSSGGGNQPQHFGDGTRLSIL.

V gene TRBV18 combines with J gene TRBJ2-7, with 12 bases fitting TRBD2. Trimming took 3 bases from V and 6 from J; bases not matched to a gene: 6. CDR1 KGHSH and CDR2 LQKENI come from the germline V gene. The CDR3 is made up of 15 amino acids. CDR3 amino acids: CASSPQTSGRTEQYF. In DNA form, the CDR3 reads TGTGCCAGCTCACCCCAGACTAGCGGGAGAACCGAGCAGTACTTC.

The chain uses TRBV2 and TRBJ2-1, with 8 bases aligning to TRBD1. V was clipped by 6 bases and J by 8 bases; unmatched bases: 12. The CDR3 loop spans 15 amino acids. The V gene's germline CDR1 is SNHLY and CDR2 FYNNEI. This chain's CDR3 is CASSRPGQVFDEQFF. For the CDR3, the DNA is TGTGCCAGCAGCCGTCCGGGACAGGTATTCGATGAGCAGTTCTTC.

The chain couples TRBV6-5 to TRBJ2-1; no clear D. Germline V gene sequence: CDR1 MNHEY, CDR2 SVGAGI. The CDR3 covers 12 residues. V was trimmed by 6 bases and J by 8 bases, leaving 11 bases between them. The CDR3 loop reads CASSDPAYEQFF. Written as DNA, the CDR3 is TGTGCCAGCAGCGATCCGGCTTATGAGCAGTTCTTC.

CDR3 in amino acids: CASSIEDRVGEQYF. The CDR3, as DNA: TGTGCCAGTAGTATCGAGGACAGAGTGGGCGAGCAGTACTTC. The chain is built from TRBV19 and TRBJ2-5; weak D call: TRBD1 (6 bases). The J call may be incorrect, as the DNA end agrees better with TRBJ2-7. The CDR3 is 14 amino acids. Germline-derived CDR1 and CDR2 are LNHDA and SQIVND (reference sequence).